This TCR beta chain was profiled in a study of response to subunit inactivated influenza vaccine. General study results and limits: After each seasonal influenza vaccination, few new T cells are recruited, the authors suggested.

Trimming cost V 5 bases and J 4 bases, with 20 bases left between them. CDR3 length equals 16 residues. MiXCR, run by TCRdb on the RT-PCR reads, gives a single entry per CDR3 protein. Among around 480,000 distinct CDR3 sequences listed, about 15% were seen once. Notes on this clonotype: What it recognizes is unknown.

Sequencing used CD4+ T cells sorted from PBMCs, obtained less than 30 months after vaccination. The rearrangement links TRBV12-3 or TRBV12-4 to TRBJ1-2, with a tentative D call TRBD1 (5 bases). The receptor was derived from a man aged 50-75 years who received an inactivated influenza vaccine. CDR3 amino acids: CASSPNILDTGYGYTF. The CDR3 DNA sequence: TGTGCCAGCAGTCCAAACATCCTGGACACCGGCTATGGCTACACCTTC.